The clone carrying this T cell receptor beta chain occurred many times. Its cognate antigen is unknown. The CDR3 contains 14 residues. Trimming removed 2 bases at V and 6 bases at J, with 8 bases between. The sample comes from a study of T cells in Graves' hyperthyroidism and ophthalmopathy. Study-level findings and limits: The model foresaw ophthalmopathy a median approximately 6.3 months prior to onset.

Among ophthalmopathy patients, the Clinical Activity Score reached at least 3, the NOSPECS grade reached at least 4, and duration remained under 3 months. The PBMCs were taken from approximately 9.7 ml of fresh peripheral blood. The CDR3 regions of TCR beta were amplified from RNA transcripts. In the first-round RT-PCR of the TCR CDR3, the HTBI primer set was used. TCRdb reanalysed the multiplex PCR reads using MiXCR and keeps one entry per CDR3 protein. The sample carries 450,000 to 550,000 distinct CDR3 sequences, approximately 24% recorded once. V and J are TRBV12-3 or TRBV12-4 and TRBJ1-6; D is ambiguous. Sequenced: blood. This receptor was taken from a woman in her twenties or thirties with Graves' ophthalmopathy. The CDR3 nucleotides read TGTGCCAGCAGTTTACAGGTCGTTAATTCACCCCTCCACTTT. Its protein is CASSLQVVNSPLHF.